This T cell receptor beta chain was recorded in a study of shared clonotypes between healthy human individuals. Template amounts of about 290 ng DNA, tens of thousands of T cell genomes, were employed in unsorted PBMC replicate PCRs. Using ten immunoSEQ deep assay plates, investigators sequenced unsorted PBMC DNA. Method: immunoSEQ multiplex PCR; TCRdb's copy keeps in-frame clones and lacks some. This table holds roughly 500,000 clones, about four fifths found once. Deletions cut 1 base from V and 12 bases from J, with 10 bases between. Germline assignment: CDR1 SEHNR and CDR2 FQNEAQ (reference sequence). The CDR3 spans 13 residues. Everyone who donated was a Caucasian adult who lived in Nashville, Tennessee. Notes on this clone: Its antigen is currently unknown.

Notes on the study in general: Only blood underwent sampling, and tissue repertoires likely differ.

Sequencing was done on a sample of PBMCs. The TCR originated in a woman between 40 and 55 years old in good health. Some clones in this sample may be carry-over from other donors' samples. This sequence joins TRBV7-9 and TRBJ2-6; no reliable D call. The CDR3 spells CASSLVAIGVLTF. The DNA for the CDR3 is TGTGCCAGCAGCTTAGTCGCCATCGGCGTCCTGACTTTC.